These 10 T cell receptor beta chains originate from one sample sequenced in a study of cytomegalovirus exposure and HLA in healthy donors. A multiplex PCR was run with 60 Vbeta primers and 13 Jbeta primers. Sequencing used immunoSEQ multiplex PCR; TCRdb keeps in-frame clones, though not all of them. Of approximately 220,000 clones in the sample, approximately 79% were seen once. The sequenced material came from PBMCs. The receptors were sampled from a man between 18 and 29 years old in good health and CMV-seronegative.

The chain carries TRBV6-5 and TRBJ1-3; D unresolved. Deletions cut 5 bases from V and 0 bases from J, with 11 bases between. This CDR3 comprises 15 residues. CDR1 is MNHEY, CDR2 SVGAGI, per germline. CDR3 coding DNA: TGTGCCAGCAGTCCCTCCCCCTCCTCTGGAAACACCATATATTTT. Its protein product is CASSPSPSSGNTIYF.

In nucleotides, the CDR3 is TGTGCCAGTAGTAACAGGGGGTCCGATACGCAGTATTTT. This sequence encodes CASSNRGSDTQYF. The genes are TRBV19 and TRBJ2-3; 8 bases align to TRBD1. CDR1 is LNHDA, CDR2 SQIVND, per germline (reference sequence). CDR3 length: 13 residues. V shed 4 bases, J shed 6 bases, and the junction held 3 bases outside the gene matches. Together with reference TRBV19 and TRBJ2-3, the CDR3 gives the full variable domain: DGGITQSPKYLFRKEGQNVTLSCEQNLNHDAMYWYRQDPGQGLRLIYYSQIVNDFQKGDIAEGYSVSREKKESFPLTVTSAQKNPTAFYLCASSNRGSDTQYFGPGTRLTVL.

This clone was seen a handful of times. The chain couples TRBV19 to TRBJ2-7; no firm D call. V lost 7 bases and J lost 3, with 10 bases in between. In germline, CDR1 is LNHDA, CDR2 SQIVND (reference sequence). This CDR3 comprises 12 residues. The CDR3: CASKGGYYEQYF. CDR3 nucleotide sequence: TGTGCCAGTAAAGGCGGATACTACGAGCAGTACTTC. The whole variable domain, remainder taken from reference TRBV19 and TRBJ2-7, is DGGITQSPKYLFRKEGQNVTLSCEQNLNHDAMYWYRQDPGQGLRLIYYSQIVNDFQKGDIAEGYSVSREKKESFPLTVTSAQKNPTAFYLCASKGGYYEQYFGPGTRLTVT.

V is TRBV30 and J is TRBJ1-1; unclear D gene. CDR3 length: 14 residues. CDR1 is GTSNPN and CDR2 is SVGIG in the germline V gene (reference sequence). The ends were cut back, 5 bases at V and 3 bases at J, with 16 bases in the middle. CDR3 residues: CAWATEEGYTEAFF. The CDR3 DNA reads as TGTGCCTGGGCCACCGAGGAGGGCTACACTGAAGCTTTCTTT. Using reference TRBV30 and TRBJ1-1 for the parts outside the CDR3, the full variable domain is SQTIHQWPATLVQPVGSPLSLECTVEGTSNPNLYWYRQAAGRGLQLLFYSVGIGQISSEVPQNLSASRPQDRQFILSSKKLLLSDSGFYLCAWATEEGYTEAFFGQGTRLTVV.

This sequence joins TRBV5-1 and TRBJ1-6; 10 positions agree with TRBD1. The junction had 8 bases not matched to a gene; V was cut back by 4 bases and J by 7 bases. The germline V gene encodes CDR1 SGHRS and CDR2 YFSETQ. The CDR3 spans 16 residues. Here the CDR3 DNA reads TGCGCCAGCAGCATCACCGGGGACAGGGGCAATTCACCCCTCCACTTT. This gives the protein CASSITGDRGNSPLHF. The variable domain in full, completed from reference TRBV5-1 and TRBJ1-6, reads KAGVTQTPRYLIKTRGQQVTLSCSPISGHRSVSWYQQTPGQGLQFLFEYFSETQRNKGNFPGRFSGRQFSNSRSEMNVSTLELGDSALYLCASSITGDRGNSPLHFGNGTRLTVT.

The chain couples TRBV28 to TRBJ2-2; 8 bases line up with TRBD2. Germline loops: CDR1 MDHEN, CDR2 SYDVKM. This CDR3 spans 16 amino acids. Trimming at V came to 7 bases and at J to 7 bases, leaving 14 bases not matched to a gene. This CDR3 is CASTESRGGFGGELFF. CDR3 nucleotide sequence: TGTGCCAGCACCGAAAGTCGCGGGGGGTTCGGCGGGGAGCTGTTTTTT.

This chain uses TRBV21-1 with TRBJ1-5; TRBD1, the table's D call, was not compared with the DNA. TRBV21-1 is a known pseudogene. The CDR3 length is 11 residues. The CDR3 here is CASPPQWPQHF. The CDR3 nucleotides are TGTGCCAGCCCCCCCCAATGGCCCCAGCATTTT.

This chain uses TRBV7-8 with TRBJ1-5; 8 bases are shared with TRBD1. The junction had 6 bases not matched to a gene; V was cut back by 5 bases and J by 3 bases. This CDR3 is built from 15 residues. Germline V gene data show CDR1 as SGHVS and CDR2 as FQNEAQ. CDR3 DNA: TGTGCCAGCAGCAGGGACAGGTTCATCAATCAGCCCCAGCATTTT. This gives the protein CASSRDRFINQPQHF. The full variable domain, completed using reference TRBV7-8 and TRBJ1-5, is GAGVSQSPRYKVAKRGQDVALRCDPISGHVSLFWYQQALGQGPEFLTYFQNEAQLDKSGLPSDRFFAERPEGSVSTLKIQRTQQEDSAVYLCASSRDRFINQPQHFGDGTRLSIL.

This clone was picked up one time. The chain employs TRBV9 and TRBJ2-3; TRBD2 matches at 10 bases. With 1 base clipped from V and 2 bases from J, the junction kept 1 base outside the gene matches. The germline CDR1 and CDR2 sequences are SGDLS and YYNGEE. The CDR3 runs to 15 residues. CDR3 loop: CASSVTSGVTDTQYF. CDR3 DNA sequence: TGTGCCAGCAGCGTAACTAGCGGGGTCACAGATACGCAGTATTTT.

Notes on this clone: The germline gene is not matched at one end of the junction; a read error may be the cause. The chain employs TRBV7-7 and TRBJ2-5; 12 bases are shared with TRBD1. TRBJ2-7 explains the end of the DNA better; the J call may be wrong. Germline assignment: CDR1 SSHAT and CDR2 FNYEAQ (reference sequence). CDR3 length equals 15 residues. The CDR3 protein is CASSRGTGGVYEQYF. CDR3 nucleotides: TGTGCTAGCAGCCGCGGGACAGGGGGCGTCTACGAGCAGTACTTC.